Included here is one TCR beta chain sequence, with context. It lacks a known antigen. No much larger clone exists at a distance of one base, and base qualities are not known. The germline V gene (reference sequence) sets CDR1 to SGHNT and CDR2 to YYREEE. Unmatched junction bases come to 11, with V trimmed by 4 bases and J by 4 bases. Reading from cysteine to phenylalanine, the CDR3 counts 17 amino acids. The DNA shown is the 51-base CDR3, in frame from base 1. These data originate in a study of blood T cell repertoires in COVID-19 (dated by TCRdb to the early 2020s). Looking at the study overall: Samples from collaborators originated in the United States, Italy and Spain and spanned both the acute and convalescent phases of COVID-19. The prospective study material was composed of cDNA or gDNA derived from T cells, B-cell-depleted T cells, or PBMCs. The dataset comprised deeply sampled blood TCRbeta repertoires from subjects exposed to, actively infected with, or recovered from COVID-19. The repertoires were released in a freely available public database intended as a resource for research on the immune response to SARS-CoV-2. The samples were drawn from two sources: the first 160 participants of the ongoing ImmuneRACE study, and 950 to 1,500 subjects contributed by 6 global collaborators. The sample metadata nearly always contained a de-identified subject ID, COVID-19 status, age in years and sex. Where available, HLA class I and class II types were obtained from metadata supplied by the sample provider rather than from assay-based typing.

Paper-wide results and their limitations: How much clinical and demographic metadata was included differed by source and by participant, and the metadata was provided uncurated.

TCRbeta CDR3 regions were amplified from genomic DNA by means of the immunoSEQ Assay, a bias-controlled multiplex PCR. The published analysis was carried out like this. The number of nucleated cells in each sample was estimated by amplification of reference gene primers within the assay. Sequence reads were collapsed and filtered to measure the absolute abundance of every unique TCRbeta CDR3 rearrangement. For each sample, productive Simpson clonality was calculated as the square root of Simpson's diversity index across productive rearrangements. TCRdb holds this immuneACCESS table with in-frame rearrangements only. Some clones are missing; in checked studies, unresolved V genes explain under half, and the rest has no known cause. For V, J and clone size, that table is used; D and trimming come from the DNA. The sample table contains around 330,000 clones; only one count was recorded for roughly 90% of them. The ten biggest clones cover about 5.2% of the sample.

Participants in the prospective study were enrolled through a virtual design, were aged about 18 to 90 years, and lived in roughly 25 United States geographic areas. To assign participants to cohorts, the prospective study relied on clinical history that participants themselves reported in a screening survey and a study questionnaire. For ImmuneRACE Cohort 3, a participant was defined as recovered based on two consecutive negative NP/OP PCR tests, clearance by a healthcare professional, or resolution of symptoms. Mobile phlebotomists in the prospective study collected whole blood, serum and a nasopharyngeal or oropharyngeal swab from every participant. Additional blood draws and questionnaires over an approximately 2-month period could optionally be provided by prospective study participants. Before DNA extraction, blood samples from the prospective study were shipped at room temperature or frozen.

This receptor was obtained from a man in his fifties or sixties who had recovered from COVID-19. Rearrangement joined TRBV5-4 to TRBJ2-2, with 9 junctional bases fitting TRBD2. The sequencing sample was made of PBMCs or T cells enriched from blood (not recorded which). The CDR3 reads CASSPGGGRAVTGELFF. Read as DNA, the sequence is TGTGCCAGCAGCCCGGGAGGCGGGAGGGCGGTCACCGGGGAGCTGTTTTTT.